Sequencing of this TCR beta chain was carried out in a study of blood T cell repertoires in COVID-19. Looked up from germline, CDR1 is MNHNS and CDR2 is SASEGT. The CDR3 covers 14 residues. V lost 1 base, J lost 4 bases, and 5 bases lay in between. Data came from immunoSEQ multiplex PCR; TCRdb stores just in-frame clones and leaves some out. This repertoire shows 250,000 or so clones, 83% found once; its top ten account for around 5.9%. The chain is built from TRBV6-1 and TRBJ2-6; D remains unclear. Sequenced material: peripheral blood. The TCR sequence derives from a human donor in a cohort sampled during active COVID-19. The CDR3 loop reads CASSEVPGANVLTF. The CDR3, as DNA: TGTGCCAGCAGTGAAGTCCCAGGGGCCAACGTCCTGACTTTC.